The rows below give T cell receptor beta chains drawn from one sample of a study of blood T cell repertoires in COVID-19. The table came from immunoSEQ multiplex PCR; TCRdb's copy has only in-frame clones and leaves some out. The sample consists of about 220,000 clones, more than 75% of them appearing once. Material for sequencing was peripheral blood. The receptors shown here come from a man between 50 and 59 years old who had recovered from COVID-19. The CDR3 runs from the conserved cysteine through the conserved F or W. Each record gives: J gene, V gene, CDR3 protein.

TRBJ2-1 TRBV12-5 CASATAPSPAYNEQFF
TRBJ2-2 TRBV28 CASRLDRVVTGELFF
TRBJ2-3 TRBV12-3/TRBV12-4 CASTPADTQYF
TRBJ1-1 TRBV6-5 CASTGGSTEAFF
TRBJ2-1 TRBV14 CASSQVLAGEQFF
TRBJ2-7 TRBV7-6 CASSLAGLAGTYEQYF
TRBJ2-3 TRBV7-2 CASSRSGTPTDTQYF
TRBJ1-2 TRBV24-1 CATSKGGRNYGYTF
TRBJ2-2 TRBV7-9 CASSIRQTGELFF
TRBJ1-6 TRBV27 CASMRLLSYNSPLHF
TRBJ2-7 TRBV10-3 CAISDYSGDTYEQYF
TRBJ2-5 TRBV2 CASSFTQTGTGETQYF
TRBJ2-7 TRBV28 CASSHRGAGGIYEQYF
TRBJ2-5 TRBV28 CASSLRLAGDRTQYF
TRBJ2-1 TRBV29-1 CSVEGVLAAYNEQFF
TRBJ2-5 TRBV5-6 CASSRYSTRETQYF
TRBJ2-2 TRBV14 CASSQAAGGRTGELFF
TRBJ2-2 TRBV5-1 CASSWAGELFF
TRBJ1-4 TRBV18 CASSPTASNEKLFF
TRBJ1-1 TRBV7-2 CASTAQVAVTEAFF
TRBJ2-1 TRBV19 CASADRLRQFF
TRBJ2-1 TRBV3-1/TRBV3-2 CASSPPGSGRQNEQFF
TRBJ2-4 TRBV24-1 CATSESIAGVGKNIQYF
TRBJ2-3 TRBV28 CASTGVAGGFLTDTQYF
TRBJ2-7 TRBV7-6 CASSLASGRAEGEQYF
TRBJ2-1 TRBV28 CASRRRLATNEQFF
TRBJ2-1 TRBV30 CAWTKRLAENNEQFF
TRBJ2-5 TRBV9 CASSYRQGLETQYF
TRBJ1-5 TRBV28 CASRPLDRGNQPQHF
TRBJ2-7 TRBV28 CASSGPGQNTYEQYF
TRBJ2-7 TRBV19 CASSGPGLAVYEQYF
TRBJ2-5 TRBV9 CASSVQGAQETQYF
TRBJ2-6 TRBV27 CASSLAGTSGANVLTF
TRBJ2-7 TRBV6-5 CASAPPAGPYEQYF
TRBJ2-2 TRBV2 CASRGSTNTGELFF
TRBJ1-1 TRBV4-1 CASSPQAVLSPEAFF
TRBJ1-5 TRBV5-5 CASSLSAGRDQPQHF
TRBJ2-7 TRBV6-5 CASSSPHSGYEQYF
TRBJ1-1 TRBV27 CASSFPGRTEAFF
TRBJ2-5 TRBV5-1 CASSLIGDYREETQYF
TRBJ2-5 TRBV4-1 CASSQPTGQETQYF